The next 24 T cell receptor beta chains were all read from a single sample in a study of OX40 agonist ivuxolimab in advanced cancers. Generated by immunoSEQ multiplex PCR, the TCRdb table keeps only in-frame clones and is missing some. Among tens of thousands of clones listed, approximately 79% were seen once. The source material was CD4+ or CD8+ T cells sorted from blood, sampled in a trial of the OX40 agonist ivuxolimab. These receptors all stem from an adult with an advanced solid tumor such as melanoma, head and neck, liver or kidney cancer.

The chain is built from TRBV11-1 and TRBJ1-2; no firm D call. The CDR3 covers 16 residues. CDR1 is SGHAT, CDR2 FQDESV, per germline (reference sequence). V lost 2 bases to trimming and J lost 2 bases, with 15 bases between them. In nucleotides, the CDR3 is TGTGCCAGCAGCTTACTCCACCGCGAAGGGAACTATGGCTACACCTTC. As protein: CASSLLHREGNYGYTF.

This chain joins TRBV2 and TRBJ2-7; D possibly uses TRBD1 or TRBD2 (5 bases each). Per germline, CDR1 SNHLY and CDR2 FYNNEI. V lost 7 bases and J 7 bases, leaving 26 bases between the germline ends. This CDR3 has 16 residues. The CDR3 here is CASIDNTGPRVWEQYF. The DNA for the CDR3 is TGTGCCAGCATTGATAACACGGGACCGAGAGTCTGGGAGCAGTACTTC.

The chain uses TRBV2 and TRBJ1-1; D perhaps matches TRBD1 (5 bases). This CDR3 has 13 amino acids. From germline, CDR1 is SNHLY and CDR2 FYNNEI. The V end was cut by 6 bases, the J end by 5 bases, with 13 bases between. DNA of the CDR3: TGTGCCAGCAGAGACAGTGAGGGGACTGAAGCTTTCTTT. Translating gives CASRDSEGTEAFF.

The chain recombines TRBV7-9 with TRBJ1-2; 7 nucleotides align to TRBD1. V trimming: 3 bases; J trimming: 6 bases; junction bases outside the gene matches: 7. This CDR3 spans 14 amino acids. Germline V CDR1 and CDR2: SEHNR, FQNEAQ (reference sequence). The CDR3 region is CASSFGRGGDGYTF. In nucleotides, the CDR3 is TGTGCCAGCAGCTTCGGCAGGGGGGGCGATGGCTACACCTTC.

The J gene is TRBJ1-2, the V gene TRBV2, with a possible D match to TRBD1 (6 bases). The CDR3 contains 15 residues. V was pared by 6 bases and J by 3 bases, with 17 bases between. Germline CDR1 SNHLY, CDR2 FYNNEI. This CDR3 reads CASRETGTPYYGYTF. DNA for the CDR3: TGTGCCAGCAGGGAAACGGGGACACCTTACTATGGCTACACCTTC.

This chain uses TRBV30 with TRBJ2-5; perhaps TRBD2 as D (6 bases). Looked up from germline, CDR1 is GTSNPN and CDR2 is SVGIG (reference sequence). The germline V and J ends were trimmed by 5 bases and 2 bases, with 18 bases remaining between them. The CDR3 totals 15 residues. CDR3: CAWWQGGPEQETQYF. The DNA for the CDR3 is TGTGCCTGGTGGCAGGGAGGACCCGAACAAGAGACCCAGTACTTC.

V gene TRBV28 combines with J gene TRBJ2-1; 10 bases map to TRBD2. The CDR3 extends over 16 amino acids. J lost 6 bases, V lost 2 bases, and 7 bases had no gene match. Looked up from germline, CDR1 is MDHEN and CDR2 is SYDVKM. Here the CDR3 DNA reads TGTGCCAGCAGTTTAACTATAGCGGGGGGAGGCAATGAGCAGTTCTTC. Its translation: CASSLTIAGGGNEQFF. The full variable domain, completed using reference TRBV28 and TRBJ2-1, is DVKVTQSSRYLVKRTGEKVFLECVQDMDHENMFWYRQDPGLGLRLIYFSYDVKMKEKGDIPEGYSVSREKKERFSLILESASTNQTSMYLCASSLTIAGGGNEQFFGPGTRLTVL.

V and J are TRBV9 and TRBJ2-3; 7 bases align to TRBD2. V gave up 5 bases and J gave up 2 bases; unmatched junction bases: 17. This CDR3 comprises 18 residues. Germline values: CDR1 SGDLS, CDR2 YYNGEE. Written as DNA, the CDR3 is TGTGCCAGCAGTGCCACTCTCGGCGGGGGAGTTCTCACAGATACGCAGTATTTT. Translating it yields CASSATLGGGVLTDTQYF.

This clone was observed a few times. This chain uses TRBV11-2 with TRBJ1-1; D gene ambiguous. The V gene's germline CDR1 is SGHAT and CDR2 FQNNGV. V was trimmed by 10 bases and J by 1 base, leaving 10 bases between them. The length of the CDR3 is 12 residues. In DNA, the CDR3 is TGTGCCACCATGGACGGGAACACTGAAGCTTTCTTT. Its protein is CATMDGNTEAFF.

The chain uses TRBV4-1 and TRBJ2-2, with TRBD2 matching over 13 bases. There are 16 residues in the CDR3. V lost 5 bases and J lost 4; bases outside the gene matches: 4. Germline V gene sequence: CDR1 MGHRA, CDR2 YSYEKL. The chain's CDR3 is CASSTRTSGGTGELFF. The CDR3 nucleotides are TGCGCCAGCAGCACCCGGACTAGCGGGGGCACCGGGGAGCTGTTTTTT.

In DNA form, the CDR3 reads TGTGCCAGCAGTCCATTGACGGGTTCCTATGGCTACACCTTC. This encodes CASSPLTGSYGYTF. This sequence joins TRBV27 and TRBJ1-2; D is ambiguous. Trimming stripped 5 bases from V and 4 bases from J, with 14 bases between. The CDR3 sequence is 14 residues long. Germline-derived CDR1 and CDR2 are MNHEY and SMNVEV (reference sequence).

The V and J genes are TRBV19 and TRBJ1-2; 9 nucleotides match TRBD1. In germline, CDR1 is LNHDA, CDR2 SQIVND (reference sequence). Unmatched junction bases numbered 6, after V lost 10 bases and J lost 0 bases. This CDR3 has 14 amino acids. CDR3 sequence reads: CATEGQGPNYGYTF. DNA for the CDR3: TGTGCCACCGAGGGACAGGGTCCTAACTATGGCTACACCTTC. Variable domain in full (rest from reference TRBV19 and TRBJ1-2): DGGITQSPKYLFRKEGQNVTLSCEQNLNHDAMYWYRQDPGQGLRLIYYSQIVNDFQKGDIAEGYSVSREKKESFPLTVTSAQKNPTAFYLCATEGQGPNYGYTFGSGTRLTVV.

The V gene is TRBV19, the J gene TRBJ2-1; D possibly corresponds to TRBD1 (6 bases). CDR1 and CDR2 from the germline V gene are LNHDA and SQIVND (reference sequence). V gave up 8 bases and J gave up 3 bases, with 8 bases separating them. The CDR3 is made up of 12 amino acids. The CDR3 bases are TGTGCCAGTCAGGACAGCTACAATGAGCAGTTCTTC. This encodes CASQDSYNEQFF. Filled out from reference TRBV19 and TRBJ2-1, the complete variable domain reads DGGITQSPKYLFRKEGQNVTLSCEQNLNHDAMYWYRQDPGQGLRLIYYSQIVNDFQKGDIAEGYSVSREKKESFPLTVTSAQKNPTAFYLCASQDSYNEQFFGPGTRLTVL.

This chain joins TRBV29-1 and TRBJ2-7, with unresolved D. The CDR3 contains 12 residues. Trimming took off 3 bases at V and 3 bases at J, with 9 bases between the two ends. Germline loops: CDR1 SQVTM, CDR2 ANQGSEA. The CDR3 spells CSVEIGNYEQYF. CDR3 nucleotide sequence: TGCAGCGTTGAGATTGGGAACTACGAGCAGTACTTC.

The chain carries TRBV7-9 and TRBJ2-5, with D unclear. Between the trimmed V and J ends, which lost 3 bases and 2 bases, there was a span of 7 bases. The CDR3 spans 13 residues. Germline CDR1 reads SEHNR; CDR2 reads FQNEAQ (reference sequence). CDR3 coding DNA: TGTGCCAGCAGCTTTGACTCTCAAGAGACCCAGTACTTC. This translates into CASSFDSQETQYF.

The CDR3 DNA reads TGTGCCAGCAGCTTGGACAGGGGCCAGGGCAATCAGCCCCAGCATTTT. Residues: CASSLDRGQGNQPQHF. The chain carries TRBV5-4 and TRBJ1-5; 7 bases are shared with TRBD1. Trimming removed 0 bases from V and 2 bases from J; junction bases left unmatched: 5. This CDR3 is built from 16 residues. Germline CDR1 reads SGHNT; CDR2 reads YYREEE (reference sequence).

The chain has TRBV10-2 and TRBJ2-3; no clear D gene. V lost 7 bases and J lost 0, with 11 bases in between. Germline V CDR1 and CDR2: WSHSY, SAAADI. The CDR3 runs 14 residues. The CDR3 protein is CASKPAMSTDTQYF. The CDR3 DNA reads TGCGCCAGCAAGCCAGCGATGAGCACAGATACGCAGTATTTT.

The V gene is TRBV5-4, the J gene TRBJ2-3; D gene ambiguous. The V end was cut by 6 bases, the J end by 8 bases, with 16 bases between. The germline V gene has CDR1 SGHNT and CDR2 YYREEE (reference sequence). The CDR3 extends over 13 amino acids. Here the CDR3 reads CASTAPGKGTQYF. CDR3 DNA: TGTGCCAGCACCGCACCCGGAAAGGGTACGCAGTATTTT.

This clone occurred a few times. The chain combines TRBV27 with TRBJ2-7; TRBD1 is a possible D gene (6 bases). The CDR3 sequence is 14 residues long. CDR1 is MNHEY and CDR2 is SMNVEV in the germline V gene (reference sequence). The V end was cut by 0 bases, the J end by 4 bases, with 10 bases between. The CDR3 DNA follows: TGTGCCAGCAGTTTATCTCTAGGGGGATACGAGCAGTACTTC. It yields the protein CASSLSLGGYEQYF.

The J gene is TRBJ1-3, the V gene TRBV4-1; D gene unclear. There are 16 residues in the CDR3. Germline loops: CDR1 MGHRA, CDR2 YSYEKL. V shed 1 base and J shed 1 base, with 11 bases lying between them. The CDR3 here is CASSQGPGGSGNTIYF. The DNA of the CDR3 is TGCGCCAGCAGCCAAGGTCCGGGAGGGTCTGGAAACACCATATATTTT.

V gene TRBV29-1 combines with J gene TRBJ2-1; the D gene is possibly TRBD2 (6 bases). The CDR3 consists of 15 residues. Germline V gene data show CDR1 as SQVTM and CDR2 as ANQGSEA. Trimming cost V 0 bases and J 4 bases, with 13 bases left between them. CDR3 nucleotides: TGCAGCGTTGAAGAGCTCGGGGGATCGTACAATGAGCAGTTCTTC. This gives the protein CSVEELGGSYNEQFF.

J is TRBJ1-3 and V is TRBV19; D is unclear. V gave up 9 bases and J gave up 3 bases, with 12 bases separating them. The CDR3 has 13 amino acids. The germline CDR1 and CDR2 sequences are LNHDA and SQIVND (reference sequence). CDR3 DNA: TGTGCCAGCACGTACTCCTTTGGAAACACCATATATTTT. This gives the protein CASTYSFGNTIYF.

This rearrangement joins TRBV19 to TRBJ1-2; D is uncertain. V was cut by 3 bases and J by 3 bases, with 23 bases left in between. Germline CDR1 LNHDA, CDR2 SQIVND (reference sequence). CDR3 length: 18 residues. CDR3 in DNA: TGTGCCAGTAGTATTTATCCTGCGGCGGTTTATTTCGACTATGGCTACACCTTC. It translates to CASSIYPAAVYFDYGYTF. Together with reference TRBV19 and TRBJ1-2, the CDR3 gives the full variable domain: DGGITQSPKYLFRKEGQNVTLSCEQNLNHDAMYWYRQDPGQGLRLIYYSQIVNDFQKGDIAEGYSVSREKKESFPLTVTSAQKNPTAFYLCASSIYPAAVYFDYGYTFGSGTRLTVV.

The CDR3 reads CASSLGGYYTF. Here the CDR3 DNA reads TGTGCCAGCAGCTTAGGGGGGTACTACACCTTC. V is TRBV7-6 and J is TRBJ1-2; D perhaps matches TRBD1 (5 bases). The V and J ends lost 1 base and 10 bases respectively, with 7 bases between them. The length of the CDR3 is 11 residues. Germline V gives CDR1 SGHVS, CDR2 FNYEAQ.